The entry below gives a single TCR beta chain sequence along with its context. This CDR3 is built from 13 residues. The J segment lost 6 bases and the V segment lost 5 bases, leaving 4 bases of the junction unmatched. The germline gives CDR1 SGHTA, CDR2 FQGNSA. As originally analysed: Estimation of nucleated cell counts relied on the amplification of reference gene primers. Generated by immunoSEQ multiplex PCR, the TCRdb table keeps only in-frame clones and is missing some. That table supplies the V and J calls and clone size; D and trimming were determined from the DNA. Here the sample spans hundreds of thousands of clones, over 75% being singletons. The entry originates in a study of blood T cell repertoires in COVID-19. On the study more broadly: T cells, B-cell-depleted T cells, or PBMCs provided the cDNA or gDNA that served as material.

The chain couples TRBV7-2 to TRBJ1-5; 7 positions agree with TRBD1. Sequenced input: peripheral blood. This receptor was taken from a woman aged 45 to 65 who had recovered from COVID-19. The CDR3 is CASSKDRAQPQHF. The CDR3 coding sequence is TGTGCCAGCAGCAAAGACAGGGCTCAGCCCCAGCATTTT.